These T cell receptor beta chains were read from a single sample in a study of cytomegalovirus exposure and HLA in healthy donors. Sequencing used immunoSEQ multiplex PCR; TCRdb keeps in-frame clones, though not all of them. The sample includes about 190,000 clones, approximately 86% of them seen just once. The sequencing input was PBMCs. The receptors originated from a woman aged 18 to 35 in good health and CMV-seronegative. The CDR3 runs from the conserved cysteine through the conserved F or W. A D gene is named only where the DNA matches it firmly.

V gene	D gene	J gene	CDR3 protein
TRBV15	.	TRBJ1-2	CATSRGGVGYTF
TRBV19	TRBD1	TRBJ2-5	CTSSSDRAETQYF
TRBV25-1	TRBD1	TRBJ2-3	CAIPRDREAADTQYF
TRBV19	TRBD2	TRBJ2-7	CASSTTLAVTYEQYF
TRBV21-1	.	TRBJ1-5	CASSKDSTCNQPQHF
TRBV9	.	TRBJ1-4	CASSLQVAGEKLFF
TRBV7-9	.	TRBJ1-5	CASSVGPIDSNQPQHF
TRBV28	TRBD2	TRBJ2-1	CASGGVGQFF
TRBV19	TRBD2	TRBJ2-1	CASSISRTGRGGPYNEQFF
TRBV5-4	TRBD2	TRBJ2-5	CASSLGHNLAGASGTQYF
TRBV19	TRBD1	TRBJ1-2	CASSMEQGARGYTF
TRBV6-5	TRBD1	TRBJ2-7	CASGTGFYEQYF
TRBV6-6	TRBD1	TRBJ2-3	CASRSNRDRVTDTQYF
TRBV7-2	.	TRBJ2-3	CASSPPPGADTQYF
TRBV6-4	TRBD1	TRBJ1-6	CASSDQGVGSPLHF
TRBV5-6	.	TRBJ2-3	CASSFAGPSTDTQYF
TRBV4-1	TRBD1	TRBJ2-4	CASSYRDRNIQYF
TRBV4-1	TRBD2	TRBJ2-2	CASSQGVGGLNTGELFF
TRBV5-1	TRBD1	TRBJ2-7	CASSFYGQAYEQYF